These 13 T cell receptor beta chains were all obtained from the same sample, sequenced in a study of technical replicates of blood from a handful of donors. The protocol was immunoSEQ multiplex PCR, while the TCRdb copy is restricted to in-frame clones and leaves out a portion. Among about 83,000 clones listed, 90% to 97% were seen once. The sample was T cells isolated from PBMCs. Receptor source: a human donor in good health.

The chain has TRBV6-5 and TRBJ1-1; D perhaps matches TRBD1 (6 bases). The CDR3 consists of 15 residues. CDR1 is MNHEY, CDR2 SVGAGI, per germline. The V end lost 2 bases, the J end lost 4 bases, and 14 bases lay between the germline ends. Here the CDR3 reads CASSYGTPGGTEAFF. The CDR3 DNA is TGTGCCAGCAGTTACGGGACACCGGGGGGCACTGAAGCTTTCTTT.

The chain joins TRBV7-6 to TRBJ2-3; D not resolved. Trimming pared 3 bases from V and 8 bases from J, leaving 9 bases between. Germline lookup yields CDR1 SGHVS and CDR2 FNYEAQ. This CDR3 spans 12 amino acids. CDR3 DNA: TGTGCCAGCAGCTTTCCGTCGGGTACGCAGTATTTT. Translating it yields CASSFPSGTQYF.

The chain couples TRBV28 to TRBJ2-7, with 9 bases that match TRBD1. There are 13 residues in the CDR3. V lost 7 bases and J lost 2; bases outside the gene matches: 3. Germline V gene sequence: CDR1 MDHEN, CDR2 SYDVKM. The CDR3, as DNA: TGTGCCAGCACGACAGGGGGGCCCTACGAGCAGTACTTC. Residues: CASTTGGPYEQYF.

Here the CDR3 reads CASSLDGLAGGNTDTQYF. CDR3 in DNA: TGTGCCAGCAGCTTAGATGGACTAGCGGGAGGTAACACAGATACGCAGTATTTT. J is TRBJ2-3 and V is TRBV11-3; 14 bases match TRBD2. V dropped 0 bases and J dropped 2; count of bases not matched to a gene: 4. The length of the CDR3 is 18 residues. The germline V gene has CDR1 SGHNT and CDR2 YENEEA.

The V call is TRBV6-1, the J call TRBJ1-5; no clear D. Germline V gene data show CDR1 as MNHNS and CDR2 as SASEGT. The ends were cut back, 4 bases at V and 7 bases at J, with 11 bases in the middle. This CDR3 comprises 13 residues. The CDR3 region has the DNA TGTGCCAGCAGTGGCCAGTTGGAGCAGCCCCAGCATTTT. This sequence encodes CASSGQLEQPQHF.

The rearrangement uses TRBV6-1 and TRBJ2-1; D gene unclear. V was pared by 3 bases and J by 4 bases, with 4 bases between. Germline V lookup: CDR1 MNHNS, CDR2 SASEGT. The CDR3 totals 12 residues. CDR3 DNA sequence: TGTGCCAGCAGTGACCTATACAATGAGCAGTTCTTC. Its translation is CASSDLYNEQFF.

This CDR3 is CASSVGGGGTYEQYF. Written as DNA, the CDR3 is TGTGCCAGCAGCGTAGGCGGGGGAGGAACATACGAGCAGTACTTC. V gene TRBV9 combines with J gene TRBJ2-7; TRBD2 agrees at 7 bases. The V segment lost 0 bases and the J segment 4 bases; nucleotides outside the gene matches: 7. The CDR3 is 15 residues long. Germline V CDR1 and CDR2: SGDLS, YYNGEE.

The rearrangement links TRBV28 to TRBJ2-7, with D unresolved. This CDR3 has 15 residues. Germline V CDR1 and CDR2: MDHEN, SYDVKM. Trimming took off 4 bases at V and 2 bases at J, with 15 bases between the two ends. The CDR3 sequence is CASSSLTELAYEQYF. For the CDR3, the DNA is TGTGCCAGCAGTTCGCTTACGGAGCTAGCCTACGAGCAGTACTTC.

CDR3 sequence reads: CSVDRDRDRTGNTIYF. CDR3 sequence (DNA): TGCAGCGTTGACCGCGACAGAGACAGGACTGGAAACACCATATATTTT. The chain is built from TRBV29-1 and TRBJ1-3; D possibly corresponds to TRBD1 (6 bases). Trimming pared 3 bases from V and 2 bases from J, leaving 17 bases between. The CDR3 is 16 amino acids. The germline V gene has CDR1 SQVTM and CDR2 ANQGSEA.

The chain joins TRBV6-1 to TRBJ2-1, with 7 bases matching TRBD1. CDR1 MNHNS and CDR2 SASEGT come from the germline V gene. V was clipped by 7 bases and J by 0 bases; unmatched bases: 3. This CDR3 is built from 14 residues. CDR3 bases: TGTGCCAGCACCCGGGACAGCTCCTACAATGAGCAGTTCTTC. Translated: CASTRDSSYNEQFF.

CDR3: CASSGTSGRFTDTQYF. CDR3 coding DNA: TGTGCCAGCAGCGGAACTAGCGGGAGATTCACAGATACGCAGTATTTT. The genes are TRBV9 and TRBJ2-3; 11 positions agree with TRBD2. This CDR3 is built from 16 residues. Unmatched junction bases numbered 5, after V lost 3 bases and J lost 2 bases. Per the germline V gene, CDR1 is SGDLS and CDR2 is YYNGEE.

The genes are TRBV9 and TRBJ2-1; unclear D gene. CDR1 is SGDLS and CDR2 is YYNGEE in the germline V gene. There are 15 residues in the CDR3. V was shortened by 0 bases and J by 8 bases, with 15 bases between the two germline ends. CDR3 sequence reads: CASSVATTPLDEQFF. For the CDR3, the DNA is TGTGCCAGCAGCGTAGCAACTACCCCTTTAGATGAGCAGTTCTTC.

The chain carries TRBV5-5 and TRBJ2-5; no firm D call. Trimming took 5 bases from V and 5 from J, leaving 10 bases between them. In germline, CDR1 is SGHKS, CDR2 YYEKEE (reference sequence). This CDR3 has 12 amino acids. CDR3: CASSPRSETQYF. CDR3 DNA sequence: TGTGCCAGCAGTCCCAGGTCGGAGACCCAGTACTTC.